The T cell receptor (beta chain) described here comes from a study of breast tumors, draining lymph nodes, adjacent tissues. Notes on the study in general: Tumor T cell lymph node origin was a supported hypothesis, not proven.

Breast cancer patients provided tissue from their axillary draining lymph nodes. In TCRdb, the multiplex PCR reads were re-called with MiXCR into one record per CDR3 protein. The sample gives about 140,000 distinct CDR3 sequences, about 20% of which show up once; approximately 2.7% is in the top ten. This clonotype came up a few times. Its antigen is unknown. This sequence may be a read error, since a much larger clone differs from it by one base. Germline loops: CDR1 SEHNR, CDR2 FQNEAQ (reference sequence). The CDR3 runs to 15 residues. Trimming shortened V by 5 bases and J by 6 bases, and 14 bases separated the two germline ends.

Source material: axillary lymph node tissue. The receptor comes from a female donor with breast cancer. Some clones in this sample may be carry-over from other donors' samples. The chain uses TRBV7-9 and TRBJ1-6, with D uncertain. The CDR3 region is CASSLMGTANSPLHF. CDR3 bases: TGTGCCAGCAGCCTGATGGGCACAGCTAATTCACCCCTCCACTTT.